The TCR beta chain described here comes from a study of blood T cell repertoires in COVID-19. CDR3 length equals 13 residues. The germline CDR1 and CDR2 sequences are LNHDA and SQIVND (reference sequence). Trimming removed 7 bases at V and 5 bases at J, with 13 bases between. Assay: immunoSEQ multiplex PCR; the TCRdb copy retains only in-frame clones and omits some. The sample includes under 20,000 clones, just over 90% of them seen just once. A single count supports this clone. This sequence joins TRBV19 and TRBJ2-3; D might be TRBD2 (6 bases). Sequencing was done on a sample of peripheral blood. This clonotype was sampled from a human donor in a cohort sampled during active COVID-19. CDR3 in DNA: TGTGCCAGTAAGGAGGGAGTTGGAGATACGCAGTATTTT. This encodes CASKEGVGDTQYF.